This TCR beta chain came from a study of cytotoxic CD8 clonotypes in ibrutinib-treated CLL. Overall study context: Across samples, productive templates numbered approximately 260,000 and productive rearrangements reached 75,000 to 100,000 on average.

Trimming pared 1 base from V and 6 bases from J, leaving 9 bases between. CDR3 length: 13 amino acids. Per the germline V gene, CDR1 is MGHRA and CDR2 is YSYEKL. Using immunoSEQ multiplex PCR, the repertoire was profiled, and TCRdb retains in-frame clones only, with some absent. Among some 200,000 clones listed, 70% to 75% were seen once. This TCR was recovered from a human donor with chronic lymphocytic leukemia. The material sequenced was PBMCs, taken after 12 months of ibrutinib treatment. The chain joins TRBV4-1 to TRBJ1-2, with D hard to call. The CDR3 DNA follows: TGCGCCAGCAGCCAAGTAGGAGGGAATGGCTACACCTTC. Amino acid sequence: CASSQVGGNGYTF.